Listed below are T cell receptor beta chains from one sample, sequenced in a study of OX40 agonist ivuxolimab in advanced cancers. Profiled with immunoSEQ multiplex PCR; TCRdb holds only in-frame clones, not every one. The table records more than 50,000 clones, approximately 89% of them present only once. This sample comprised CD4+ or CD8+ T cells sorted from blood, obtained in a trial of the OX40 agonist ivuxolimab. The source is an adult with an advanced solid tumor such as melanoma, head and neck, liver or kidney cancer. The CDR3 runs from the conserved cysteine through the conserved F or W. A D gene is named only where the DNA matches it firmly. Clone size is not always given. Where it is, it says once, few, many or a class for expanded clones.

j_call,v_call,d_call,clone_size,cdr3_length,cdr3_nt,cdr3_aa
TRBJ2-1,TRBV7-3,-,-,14,TGTGCCAGCAGCTTAAGCGGATGGGTAGATGAGCAGTTCTTC,CASSLSGWVDEQFF
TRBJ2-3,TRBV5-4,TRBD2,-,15,TGTGCCAGCAGCACCGGGACTAGCGGGAAGAATACGCAGTATTTT,CASSTGTSGKNTQYF
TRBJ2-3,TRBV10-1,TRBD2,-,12,TGCGCCGCTAGCGGGAGCACAGATACGCAGTATTTT,CAASGSTDTQYF
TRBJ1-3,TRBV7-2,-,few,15,TGTGCCAGCAGCTTAAACGGTAACTCTGGAAACACCATATATTTT,CASSLNGNSGNTIYF
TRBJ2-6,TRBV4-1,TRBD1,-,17,TGCGCCAGCAGCCAAGGACAGGGTTACTCTGGGGCCAACGTCCTGACTTTC,CASSQGQGYSGANVLTF
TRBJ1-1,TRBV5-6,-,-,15,TGTGCCAGCAGCTGGAGGGACGGGGGGTACACTGAAGCTTTCTTT,CASSWRDGGYTEAFF
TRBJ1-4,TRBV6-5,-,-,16,TGTGCCAGCAGTTACTCGATGGGGAGGGATAATGAAAAACTGTTTTTT,CASSYSMGRDNEKLFF
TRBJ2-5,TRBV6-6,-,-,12,TGTGCCAGCAGTTACCGTATGTTGGGGCAGTACTTC,CASSYRMLGQYF
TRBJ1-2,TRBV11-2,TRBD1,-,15,TGTGCCAGCAGCTCAAAGAGGACAGGGATGTATGGCTACACCTTC,CASSSKRTGMYGYTF
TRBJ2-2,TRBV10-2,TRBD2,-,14,TGCGCCGGGGCGGGGGCGGGAGGTACCGGGGAGCTGTTTTTT,CAGAGAGGTGELFF
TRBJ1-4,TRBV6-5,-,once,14,TGTGCCAGCAGGTTACACAGGAATTCTGAAAAACTGTTTTTT,CASRLHRNSEKLFF
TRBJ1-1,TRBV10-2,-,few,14,TGCGCCAGCAGTGACCCGGGCATGGCCACTGAAGCTTTCTTT,CASSDPGMATEAFF
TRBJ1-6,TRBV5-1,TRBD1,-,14,TGCGCCAGCAGCGCCGGACAGGGTGAATCACCCCTCCACTTT,CASSAGQGESPLHF
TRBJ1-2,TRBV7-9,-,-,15,TGTGCCAGCAGCTTAGGCGGAGGGGCGCACTATGGCTACACCTTC,CASSLGGGAHYGYTF
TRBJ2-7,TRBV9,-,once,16,TGTGCCAGCAGCGTAGGGTCTCGAGGGGCCTTCTACGAGCAGTACTTC,CASSVGSRGAFYEQYF
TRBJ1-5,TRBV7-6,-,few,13,TGTGCCAGCAGCTTAGATGGCAATCAGCCCCAGCATTTT,CASSLDGNQPQHF
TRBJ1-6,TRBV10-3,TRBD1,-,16,TGTGCCACCAAAGGGACAGTAGGCTCCTATAATTCACCCCTCCACTTT,CATKGTVGSYNSPLHF
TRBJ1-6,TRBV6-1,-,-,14,TGTGCCAGCAGCTACAGGGCACCGAATTCACCCCTCCACTTT,CASSYRAPNSPLHF
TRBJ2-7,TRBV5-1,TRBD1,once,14,TGCGCCAGCAGCTTCACGACTACAGGGGGCGAGCAGTACTTC,CASSFTTTGGEQYF
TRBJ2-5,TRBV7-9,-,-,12,TGTGCCAGCAGCTTAGATCACCAGGGCCAGTACTTC,CASSLDHQGQYF
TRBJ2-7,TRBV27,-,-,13,TGTGCCAGCAGCCGGGACACCGCCTACGAGCAGTACTTC,CASSRDTAYEQYF
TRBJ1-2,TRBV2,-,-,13,TGTGCCAGCAGCAGGGAGACGGGTTGGGGCTACACCTTC,CASSRETGWGYTF
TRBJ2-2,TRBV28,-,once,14,TGTGCCAGCAGTCCCGGGACTCCCACCGGGGAGCTGTTTTTT,CASSPGTPTGELFF
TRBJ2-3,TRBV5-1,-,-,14,TGCGCCAGCAGCTTCTCAGGGGATGAGGATACGCAGTATTTT,CASSFSGDEDTQYF
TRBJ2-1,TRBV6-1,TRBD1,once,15,TGTGCCAGCAGCCAACAGGGGGGACCCTACAATGAGCAGTTCTTC,CASSQQGGPYNEQFF
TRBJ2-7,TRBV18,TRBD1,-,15,TGTGCCAGCTCACGAGACAGGGCCTCTGTCTACGAGCAGTACTTC,CASSRDRASVYEQYF
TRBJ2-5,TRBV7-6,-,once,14,TGTGCCAGCAGCTTGGGTGGGTGGGGAGAGACCCAGTACTTC,CASSLGGWGETQYF
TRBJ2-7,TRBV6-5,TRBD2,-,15,TGTGCCAGCAGTTTGTTGGCGGGAGGGTCCTACGAGCAGTACTTC,CASSLLAGGSYEQYF
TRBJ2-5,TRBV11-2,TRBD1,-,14,TGTGCCAGCAGCTTATCAGGGGGCGCGGAGACCCAGTACTTC,CASSLSGGAETQYF
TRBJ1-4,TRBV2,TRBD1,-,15,TGTGCCAGCAGTGACCCCACAGGGGCAGGGGAAAAACTGTTTTTT,CASSDPTGAGEKLFF
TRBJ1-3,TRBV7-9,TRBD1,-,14,TGTGCCTATGAGACAGGGGCGGACAGAAACACCATATATTTT,CAYETGADRNTIYF
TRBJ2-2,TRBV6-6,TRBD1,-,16,TGTGCCAGCAGTTTAGGGGACAGAATAAACACCGGGGAGCTGTTTTTT,CASSLGDRINTGELFF
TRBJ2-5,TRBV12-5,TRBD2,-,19,TGTGCTAGTGGTTTGCTACCCGACGGGACTAGCGGGGTTAAAGAGACCCAGTACTTC,CASGLLPDGTSGVKETQYF
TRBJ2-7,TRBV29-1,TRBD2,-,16,TGCAGCGTTGATGGACTAGCGGGAGGGGGGTATTACGAGCAGTACTTC,CSVDGLAGGGYYEQYF
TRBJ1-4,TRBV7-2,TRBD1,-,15,TGTGCCAGCAGCTTAGATCAGGGGGCATATGAAAAACTGTTTTTT,CASSLDQGAYEKLFF
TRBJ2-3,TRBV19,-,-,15,TGTGCCAGTAGTACCCCCGGACAGACCGGAGATACGCAGTATTTT,CASSTPGQTGDTQYF
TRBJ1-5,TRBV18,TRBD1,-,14,TGTGCCAGCTCACCCAACAGGGGATCGTGGCCCCAGCATTTT,CASSPNRGSWPQHF
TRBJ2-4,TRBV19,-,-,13,TGTGCCAGTAGTCGACCTATCAACAACATTCAGTACTTC,CASSRPINNIQYF
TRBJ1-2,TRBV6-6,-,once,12,TGTGCCAGCAGTTACAAGGGCTATGGCTACACCTTC,CASSYKGYGYTF
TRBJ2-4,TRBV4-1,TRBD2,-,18,TGCGCCAGCAGCCGTGGACTAGCGGGGGGGAGGGCCAAAAACATTCAGTACTTC,CASSRGLAGGRAKNIQYF
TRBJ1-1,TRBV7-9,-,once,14,TGTTGCAGCTTAGAGCAGGAAAGGAACACTGAAGCTTTCTTT,CCSLEQERNTEAFF
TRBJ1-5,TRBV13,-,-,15,TGTGCCAGCAGCTTTTCGGGACTGACTAATCAGCCCCAGCATTTT,CASSFSGLTNQPQHF
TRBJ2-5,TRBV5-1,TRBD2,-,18,TGCGCCAGCAGCTTCGGTCTAGCGGGAGGGCCCTCCCAAGAGACCCAGTACTTC,CASSFGLAGGPSQETQYF
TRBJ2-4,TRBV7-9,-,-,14,TGTGCCAGCAGCAACAGGATGGCCAAAAACATTCAGTACTTC,CASSNRMAKNIQYF
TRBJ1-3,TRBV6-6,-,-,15,TGTGCCAGCAGTTCCCCTACAGGCTCTGGAAACACCATATATTTT,CASSSPTGSGNTIYF
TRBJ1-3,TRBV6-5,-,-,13,TGTGCCAGCATTGGCATCTCTGGAAACACCATATATTTT,CASIGISGNTIYF
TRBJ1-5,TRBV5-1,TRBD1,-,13,TGCGCCAGCAGCTTAGGGACAGATCAGCCCCAGCATTTT,CASSLGTDQPQHF
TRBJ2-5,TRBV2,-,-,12,TGTGCCAGCAAGAGGGGCGGTGAGACCCAGTACTTC,CASKRGGETQYF
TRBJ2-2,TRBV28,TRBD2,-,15,TGTGCCAGCACCCATCGGGGGGACTACACCGGGGAGCTGTTTTTT,CASTHRGDYTGELFF
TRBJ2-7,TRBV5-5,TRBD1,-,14,TGTGCCAGCAGCTTGGGACAGGGCTCCTACGAGCAGTACTTC,CASSLGQGSYEQYF
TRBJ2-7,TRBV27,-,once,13,TGTGCCAGCGCATGGAGGGTCTCCTACGAGCAGTACTTC,CASAWRVSYEQYF
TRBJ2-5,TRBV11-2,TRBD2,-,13,TGTGCCAGCAGCGATGGACCGGGAGGGACCCAGTACTTC,CASSDGPGGTQYF
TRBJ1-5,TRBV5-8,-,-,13,TGTGCCAGCAGCTTGGGCCGTAACCAGCCCCAGCATTTT,CASSLGRNQPQHF
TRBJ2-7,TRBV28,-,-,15,TGTGCCAGCAGTTTATCTCGAGGGAACTCCTACGAGCAGTACTTC,CASSLSRGNSYEQYF